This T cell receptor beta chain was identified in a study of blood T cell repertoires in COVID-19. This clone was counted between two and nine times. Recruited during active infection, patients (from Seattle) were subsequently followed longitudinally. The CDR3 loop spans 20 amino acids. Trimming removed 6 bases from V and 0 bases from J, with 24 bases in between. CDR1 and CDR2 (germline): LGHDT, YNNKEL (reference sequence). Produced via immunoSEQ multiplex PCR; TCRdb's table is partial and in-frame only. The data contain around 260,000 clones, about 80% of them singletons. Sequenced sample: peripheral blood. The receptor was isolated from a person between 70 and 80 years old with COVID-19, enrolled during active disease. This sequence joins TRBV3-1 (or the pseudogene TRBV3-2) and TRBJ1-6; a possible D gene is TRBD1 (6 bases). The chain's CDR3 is CASSLLEGDRLNSYNSPLHF. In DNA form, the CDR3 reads TGTGCCAGCAGTCTCCTAGAAGGCGACAGGCTGAACTCCTATAATTCACCCCTCCACTTT.